These 5 T cell receptor beta chains came from one sample sequenced in a study of cytomegalovirus exposure and HLA in healthy donors. The PCR was carried out with 60 Vbeta primers and 13 Jbeta primers. Measured with immunoSEQ multiplex PCR; TCRdb has only the in-frame clones, and not every one. The table counts approximately 58,000 clones; 9.5% to 12% lies in the top ten. Sequenced sample: PBMCs. These receptors came from a woman aged 45-59 years in good health and CMV-seropositive.

The genes are TRBV19 and TRBJ2-5, with D perhaps matching TRBD2 (6 bases). This CDR3 comprises 15 residues. Deletions cut 6 bases from V and 1 base from J, with 15 bases between. The germline gives CDR1 LNHDA, CDR2 SQIVND (reference sequence). CDR3 nucleotide sequence: TGTGCCAGTAGATTTACTGGGACTGGCCAAGAGACCCAGTACTTC. Protein: CASRFTGTGQETQYF. The entire variable domain, with the rest obtained from reference TRBV19 and TRBJ2-5, is as follows: DGGITQSPKYLFRKEGQNVTLSCEQNLNHDAMYWYRQDPGQGLRLIYYSQIVNDFQKGDIAEGYSVSREKKESFPLTVTSAQKNPTAFYLCASRFTGTGQETQYFGPGTRLLVL.

The CDR3 loop is CASSPPRDTDTQYF. As DNA, the CDR3 is TGTGCCAGCAGTCCCCCCAGGGATACAGATACGCAGTATTTT. This sequence joins TRBV28 and TRBJ2-3, with D tentatively TRBD1 (5 bases). Between the trimmed V and J ends, which lost 5 bases and 3 bases, there was a span of 12 bases. In germline, CDR1 is MDHEN, CDR2 SYDVKM. The CDR3 is 14 amino acids.

V usage is TRBV7-8 and J usage is TRBJ1-1; D ambiguous. The CDR3 is 13 amino acids. Trimming removed 5 bases at V and 1 base at J, with 8 bases between. Germline V gives CDR1 SGHVS, CDR2 FQNEAQ. CDR3 DNA sequence: TGTGCCAGCAGCCTGGCAGGGAACACTGAAGCTTTCTTT. Protein product: CASSLAGNTEAFF. Full variable domain (outside the CDR3, taken from reference TRBV7-8 and TRBJ1-1): GAGVSQSPRYKVAKRGQDVALRCDPISGHVSLFWYQQALGQGPEFLTYFQNEAQLDKSGLPSDRFFAERPEGSVSTLKIQRTQQEDSAVYLCASSLAGNTEAFFGQGTRLTVV.

The CDR3 region is CASHSIYNEQFF. CDR3 nucleotide sequence: TGTGCCAGCCACAGTATTTACAATGAGCAGTTCTTC. This sequence joins TRBV28 and TRBJ2-1; unclear D gene. Trimming shortened V by 8 bases and J by 4 bases, and 9 bases separated the two germline ends. The CDR3 runs 12 residues. Germline V CDR1 and CDR2: MDHEN, SYDVKM.

The V and J genes are TRBV4-2 and TRBJ2-7, with 7 bases that match TRBD2. This CDR3 has 19 residues. The J segment lost 7 bases and the V segment lost 0 bases, leaving 21 bases of the junction unmatched. Germline V gives CDR1 LGHNA, CDR2 YNFKEQ. The chain's CDR3 is CASSQDPILPGGTILEQYF. In nucleotides, the CDR3 is TGTGCCAGCAGCCAAGATCCCATCCTGCCGGGGGGAACCATACTGGAGCAGTACTTC.